This TCR beta chain is from a study of T cell responses to AZD1222 COVID-19 vaccine. The table came from immunoSEQ multiplex PCR; TCRdb's copy has only in-frame clones and leaves some out. The sample has around 130,000 clones; just over 85% are singletons. About this clone: What it binds is not known.

Findings of the study overall: Dominant at 160-218 and 743-854, vaccine-associated CD4 TCRs also spanned spike. No repertoire was sampled before or during the peak T cell response, only after it. Clonal diversity was possibly underestimated; the donors were predominantly white British and more often female.

Germline V gives CDR1 MNHNY, CDR2 SVGAGI (reference sequence). The length of the CDR3 is 12 residues. Trimming left V 1 base short and J 6 bases short, with 7 bases between. Sample: peripheral blood, taken on day 0 of AZD1222 vaccination. The chain links TRBV6-6 to TRBJ2-7, with D perhaps matching TRBD1 (5 bases). The sequence was obtained from an adult in good health. The CDR3 sequence: CASSYLDSEQYF. The CDR3 nucleotides are TGTGCCAGCAGTTACTTAGACAGCGAGCAGTACTTC.